The clone carrying this T cell receptor (beta chain) appeared a single time. This sample was taken from a study of Ad26.COV2.S vaccination and SARS-CoV-2 variants. Documented treatment: about 20 received Ad26.COV2.S at low or high dose, single or two shots; five or six received placebo; per-sample allocation not given. Vaccine and placebo recipients were sampled on day 63 after the first injection. Profiling relied on immunoSEQ multiplex PCR, and the TCRdb table lists in-frame clones only, not all of them. The top ten clones hold 3.5% to 4% of a sample with about 400,000 clones, around 87% of them seen once. The germline V and J ends were trimmed by 4 bases and 5 bases, with 17 bases remaining between them. The CDR3 covers 14 residues. Germline V lookup: CDR1 SQVTM, CDR2 ANQGSEA.

The sample consisted of peripheral blood, taken in a trial of Ad26.COV2.S vaccine versus placebo. This clonotype was obtained from a person aged 18 to 59 who received the Ad26.COV2.S COVID-19 vaccine or a placebo. The chain is built from TRBV29-1 and TRBJ1-2, with D maybe TRBD1 (6 bases). CDR3 sequence reads: CSVARGGFVYGYTF. The CDR3 DNA sequence: TGCAGCGTTGCCAGGGGCGGTTTCGTTTATGGCTACACCTTC.